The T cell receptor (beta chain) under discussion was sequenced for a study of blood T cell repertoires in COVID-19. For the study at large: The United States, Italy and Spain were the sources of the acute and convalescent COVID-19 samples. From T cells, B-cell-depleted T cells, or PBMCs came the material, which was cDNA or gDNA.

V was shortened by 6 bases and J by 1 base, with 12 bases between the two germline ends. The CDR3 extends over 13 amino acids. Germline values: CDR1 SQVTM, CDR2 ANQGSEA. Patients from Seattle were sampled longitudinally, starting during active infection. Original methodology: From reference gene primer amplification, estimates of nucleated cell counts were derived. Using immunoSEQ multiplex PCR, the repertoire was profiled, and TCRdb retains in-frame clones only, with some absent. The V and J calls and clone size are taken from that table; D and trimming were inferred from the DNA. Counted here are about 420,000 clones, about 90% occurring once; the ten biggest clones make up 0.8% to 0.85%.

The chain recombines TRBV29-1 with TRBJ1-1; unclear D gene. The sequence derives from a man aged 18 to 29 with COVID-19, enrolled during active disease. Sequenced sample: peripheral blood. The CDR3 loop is CSVHLRRNTEAFF. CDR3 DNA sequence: TGCAGCGTCCACCTAAGGAGGAACACTGAAGCTTTCTTT.